This TCR beta chain was sequenced for a study of T cells in Graves' hyperthyroidism and ophthalmopathy. Overall study results and limits: Blood shared most expanded thyroid clonotypes above 0.001. A 13 V-J model separated ophthalmopathy from stable hyperthyroidism. The model anticipated ophthalmopathy a median about six months pre-onset.

Orbital computed tomography, thyroid ultrasound, serum thyroxine and TRAb, and clinical symptoms together informed the diagnoses. This clonotype was recorded at least ten times. Its antigen remains unidentified. Trimming pared 2 bases from V and 9 bases from J, leaving 13 bases between. CDR1 and CDR2 from the germline V gene are SGHTA and FQGNSA. The CDR3 loop spans 13 amino acids. TCR beta CDR3 regions were amplified from RNA. HTBI primers were used for first-round RT-PCR of the TCR CDR3. TCRdb redid the calling of the multiplex PCR reads with MiXCR, one entry per CDR3 protein. This sample yields under 350,000 distinct CDR3 sequences, of which 15% to 20% are seen a single time; approximately 54% belongs to the top ten.

The specimen was blood. This chain uses TRBV7-2 with TRBJ2-5; D uncertain. The TCR originated in a woman in her forties or fifties with Graves' hyperthyroidism. In nucleotides, the CDR3 is TGTGCCAGCAGCTTATCGGACCTTCGGGCCCAGTACTTC. This translates into CASSLSDLRAQYF. The whole variable domain, filled in from reference TRBV7-2 and TRBJ2-5, reads GAGVSQSPSNKVTEKGKDVELRCDPISGHTALYWYRQSLGQGLEFLIYFQGNSAPDKSGLPSDRFSAERTGGSVSTLTIQRTQQEDSAVYLCASSLSDLRAQYFGPGTRLLVL.